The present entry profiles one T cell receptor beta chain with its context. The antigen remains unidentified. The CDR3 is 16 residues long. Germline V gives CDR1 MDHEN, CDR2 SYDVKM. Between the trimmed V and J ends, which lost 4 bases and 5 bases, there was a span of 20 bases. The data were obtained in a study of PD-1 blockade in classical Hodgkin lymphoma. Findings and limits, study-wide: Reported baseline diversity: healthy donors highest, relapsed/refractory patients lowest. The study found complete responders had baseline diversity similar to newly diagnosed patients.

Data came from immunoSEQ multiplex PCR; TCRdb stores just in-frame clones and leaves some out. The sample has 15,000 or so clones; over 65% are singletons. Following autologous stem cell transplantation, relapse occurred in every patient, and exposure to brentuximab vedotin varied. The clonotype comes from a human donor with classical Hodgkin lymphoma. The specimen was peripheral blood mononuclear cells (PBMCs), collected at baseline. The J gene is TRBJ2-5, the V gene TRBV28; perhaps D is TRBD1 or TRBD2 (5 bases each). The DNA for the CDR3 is TGTGCCAGCAGTTCCGGACGGGGCCCGGCAGGGGAGACCCAGTACTTC. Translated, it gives CASSSGRGPAGETQYF.